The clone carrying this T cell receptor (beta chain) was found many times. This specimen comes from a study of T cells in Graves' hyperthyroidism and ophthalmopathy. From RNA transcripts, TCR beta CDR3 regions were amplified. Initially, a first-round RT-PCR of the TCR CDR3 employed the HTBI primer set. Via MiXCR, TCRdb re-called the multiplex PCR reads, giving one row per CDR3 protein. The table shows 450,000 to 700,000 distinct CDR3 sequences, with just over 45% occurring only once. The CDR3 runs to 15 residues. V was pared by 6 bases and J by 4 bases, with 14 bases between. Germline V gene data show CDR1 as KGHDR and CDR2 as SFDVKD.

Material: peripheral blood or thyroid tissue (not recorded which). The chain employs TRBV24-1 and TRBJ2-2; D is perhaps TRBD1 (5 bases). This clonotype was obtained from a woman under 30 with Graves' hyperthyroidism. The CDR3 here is CATSPAGWGTGELFF. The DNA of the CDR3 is TGTGCCACCAGTCCGGCAGGGTGGGGCACCGGGGAGCTGTTTTTT.